This TCR beta chain was observed in a study of post-analysis software for immune sequencing data. Across the whole study: The disease courses spanned relapsing-remitting, secondary progressive and progressive-relapsing forms of multiple sclerosis. Overall study findings and caveats: Controls showed significantly higher normalized Chao1 diversity than did multiple sclerosis patients.

Unique molecular identifiers were built into the TCR beta cDNA libraries. TCRdb re-called the PCR reads with MiXCR, one entry per CDR3 protein. The sample holds hundreds of thousands of distinct CDR3 sequences, roughly three fifths seen once. Many counts were recorded for this clonotype. Its antigen remains unknown. One junction end does not reproduce the germline sequence, and a read error may be involved. The sequenced material came from blood. The source of this sequence is a girl aged 2 to 10 with multiple sclerosis.

CDR3 bases: TGTGCCAGCAGCTTAGCTAGCGGGGGGTACAATGAGCAGTTCTTC. Its protein product is CASSLASGGYNEQFF. This chain uses TRBV5-1 with TRBJ2-1, with TRBD2 identical over 11 bases. The germline V gene has CDR1 SGHRS and CDR2 YFSETQ. CDR3 length equals 15 residues.